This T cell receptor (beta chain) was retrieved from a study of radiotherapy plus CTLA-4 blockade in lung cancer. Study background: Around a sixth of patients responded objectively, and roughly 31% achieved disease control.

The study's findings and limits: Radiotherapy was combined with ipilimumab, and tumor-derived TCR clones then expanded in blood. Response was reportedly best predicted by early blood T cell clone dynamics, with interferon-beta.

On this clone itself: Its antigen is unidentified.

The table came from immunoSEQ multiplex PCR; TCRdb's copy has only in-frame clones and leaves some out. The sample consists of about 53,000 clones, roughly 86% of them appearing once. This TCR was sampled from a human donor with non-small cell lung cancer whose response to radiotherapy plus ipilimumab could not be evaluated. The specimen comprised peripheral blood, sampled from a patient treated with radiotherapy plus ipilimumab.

This CDR3 reads CASSLGQGIGNTIYF. In nucleotides, the CDR3 is TGTGCCAGCAGTTTGGGACAGGGGATTGGAAACACCATATATTTT. The V call is TRBV6-5, the J call TRBJ1-3; 10 nucleotides align to TRBD1. The length of the CDR3 is 15 residues. J gave up 3 bases and V 4 bases, and 3 bases lay outside the gene matches. Germline V gene sequence: CDR1 MNHEY, CDR2 SVGAGI.